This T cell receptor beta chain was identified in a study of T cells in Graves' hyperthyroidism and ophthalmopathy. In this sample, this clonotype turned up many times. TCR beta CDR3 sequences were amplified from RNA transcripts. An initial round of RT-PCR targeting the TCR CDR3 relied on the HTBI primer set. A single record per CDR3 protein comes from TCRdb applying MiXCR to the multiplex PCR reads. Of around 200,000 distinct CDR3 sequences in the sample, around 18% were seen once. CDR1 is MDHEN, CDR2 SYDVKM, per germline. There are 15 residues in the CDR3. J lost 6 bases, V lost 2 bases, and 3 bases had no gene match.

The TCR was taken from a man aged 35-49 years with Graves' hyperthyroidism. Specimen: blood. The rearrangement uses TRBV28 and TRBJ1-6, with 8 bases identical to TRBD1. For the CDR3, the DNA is TGTGCCAGCAGTTTAGTCACAGGGGGTAATTCACCCCTCCACTTT. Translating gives CASSLVTGGNSPLHF.